This T cell receptor (beta chain) was sequenced in a study of blood T cell repertoires in COVID-19. Study overall: COVID-19 samples from acute and convalescent phases originated in the United States, Italy and Spain. In each case, the material was cDNA or gDNA derived from T cells, B-cell-depleted T cells, or PBMCs.

Original methodology: Reference gene primer amplification yielded estimated nucleated cell counts. TCRdb's table, derived via immunoSEQ multiplex PCR, lists solely in-frame clones and lacks some. That table gives V, J and clone size, and the DNA gave D and trimming. Here the sample spans tens of thousands of clones, about 91% being singletons. Germline loops: CDR1 LNHDA, CDR2 SQIVND (reference sequence). V was shortened by 6 bases and J by 4 bases, with 15 bases between the two germline ends. The CDR3 sequence is 15 residues long. The sequenced material came from peripheral blood. The sequence came from a human donor with active COVID-19. The donor label of this sample is uncertain. The chain carries TRBV19 and TRBJ1-4; tentatively, D is TRBD1 (5 bases). This CDR3 reads CASRTYGGSNEKLFF. CDR3 nucleotide sequence: TGTGCCAGTAGGACCTACGGGGGTAGTAATGAAAAACTGTTTTTT. Together with reference TRBV19 and TRBJ1-4, the CDR3 gives the full variable domain: DGGITQSPKYLFRKEGQNVTLSCEQNLNHDAMYWYRQDPGQGLRLIYYSQIVNDFQKGDIAEGYSVSREKKESFPLTVTSAQKNPTAFYLCASRTYGGSNEKLFFGSGTQLSVL.